A selection of T cell receptor beta chains follows, all from one sample in a study of blood T cell repertoires in COVID-19. Only in-frame clones appear in the TCRdb table, and some are missing; sequencing was by immunoSEQ multiplex PCR. The data contain approximately 200,000 clones, roughly nine tenths of them singletons. The specimen sequenced was peripheral blood. These receptors all stem from a woman between 50 and 59 years old with acute or convalescent COVID-19. The CDR3 runs from the conserved cysteine through the conserved F or W.

TRBV10-3,TRBJ1-6,CAIRQLLSSYNSPLHF
TRBV7-6,TRBJ1-2,CASSPGTGVTYGYTF
TRBV11-2,TRBJ2-5,CASSLAAGGETQYF
TRBV11-2,TRBJ2-7,CASSPPFRLATNYEQYF
TRBV6-5,TRBJ1-2,CASVRDRGAYGYTF
TRBV5-1,TRBJ2-6,CASRRLAGGIVSSGANVLTF
TRBV5-1,TRBJ2-2,CASSRGLAENTGELFF
TRBV9,TRBJ2-5,CASSVGGAGFQETQYF
TRBV19,TRBJ1-5,CASSPRPGTGGDSTQHF
TRBV19,TRBJ2-2,CASSIVQGGTGELFF
TRBV18,TRBJ2-3,CASATVAGEITDTQYF
TRBV6-5,TRBJ2-1,CASRRAGERYEQFF
TRBV7-2,TRBJ1-2,CASSPNPGTTLRGYTF
TRBV5-6,TRBJ2-7,CASSERQGAWEQYF
TRBV3-1/TRBV3-2,TRBJ1-3,CASSPGAGGDVRGNTIYF
TRBV11-3,TRBJ2-7,CASSLDAGLAGGAGEQYF
TRBV19,TRBJ1-1,CASSIWGVTEAFF
TRBV3-1/TRBV3-2,TRBJ2-6,CASSYSRARGANVLTF
TRBV6-2/TRBV6-3,TRBJ2-5,CASSFGGSRRETQYF
TRBV28,TRBJ2-7,CASSWDMYYEQYF
TRBV27,TRBJ2-5,CASRLLAGGRETQYF
TRBV19,TRBJ1-3,CASSIQDRAGDTIYF
TRBV7-9,TRBJ2-2,CASSLLAGGTGELFF
TRBV29-1,TRBJ2-7,CSVRGPRYEQYF
TRBV19,TRBJ2-7,CASSDRSLYEQYF
TRBV2,TRBJ2-3,CASSGTSETSTDTQYF
TRBV13,TRBJ2-1,CASSYRTSGGADNEQFF
TRBV6-5,TRBJ1-2,CASSYDRQVYYGYTF
TRBV4-1,TRBJ2-3,CASSASDSVGTDTQYF
TRBV19,TRBJ1-3,CASRQGYGNTIYF
TRBV7-3,TRBJ2-1,CASSPTRGGIYNEQFF